Each of the 25 T cell receptor beta chains below was sequenced from the same sample in a study of blood T cell repertoires in COVID-19. Measured with immunoSEQ multiplex PCR; TCRdb has only the in-frame clones, and not every one. Among about 220,000 clones listed, 70% to 90% were seen once. Sequenced input: peripheral blood. The receptors were gathered from a man aged 25 to 40 who had recovered from COVID-19.

CDR3 in DNA: TGTGCCAGCTCACCCCCCGGCAGGGGGAGCCCCCTCTATGGCTACACCTTC. It encodes CASSPPGRGSPLYGYTF. The rearrangement links TRBV18 to TRBJ1-2, with TRBD1 matching over 7 bases. V lost 3 bases, J lost 4 bases, and 14 bases stayed unmatched. Germline V gives CDR1 KGHSH, CDR2 LQKENI. The CDR3 runs 17 residues. Together with reference TRBV18 and TRBJ1-2, the CDR3 gives the full variable domain: NAGVMQNPRHLVRRRGQEARLRCSPMKGHSHVYWYRQLPEEGLKFMVYLQKENIIDESGMPKERFSAEFPKEGPSILRIQQVVRGDSAAYFCASSPPGRGSPLYGYTFGSGTRLTVV.

The rearrangement joins TRBV5-1 to TRBJ1-6; 7 positions agree with TRBD1. The CDR3 sequence is 14 residues long. J was trimmed by 7 bases and V by 0 bases; bases with no gene match: 1. Germline loops: CDR1 SGHRS, CDR2 YFSETQ. The DNA for the CDR3 is TGCGCCAGCAGCTTGGGGGACAGCAATTCACCCCTCCACTTT. This sequence encodes CASSLGDSNSPLHF. The complete variable domain, with remaining parts taken from reference TRBV5-1 and TRBJ1-6, reads KAGVTQTPRYLIKTRGQQVTLSCSPISGHRSVSWYQQTPGQGLQFLFEYFSETQRNKGNFPGRFSGRQFSNSRSEMNVSTLELGDSALYLCASSLGDSNSPLHFGNGTRLTVT.

A few counts support this clone. A junction end diverges from the germline sequence, so it may reflect a read error. The chain uses TRBV30 and TRBJ1-3; 7 positions match TRBD1. The CDR3 is 13 amino acids. The germline V gene encodes CDR1 GTSNPN and CDR2 SVGIG (reference sequence). The CDR3 DNA reads as TGCGCTAGACAGGGCTACTCTGGAAACACCATATATTTT. Its translation: CARQGYSGNTIYF.

The V and J genes are TRBV5-6 and TRBJ1-5; the D gene is possibly TRBD1 (5 bases). The germline V gene has CDR1 SGHDT and CDR2 YYEEEE. V was pared by 2 bases and J by 0 bases, with 15 bases between. The CDR3 contains 17 residues. For the CDR3, the DNA is TGTGCCAGCAGCTTAAGGGGCAGCTCGTATAGCAATCAGCCCCAGCATTTT. This encodes CASSLRGSSYSNQPQHF.

This chain links TRBV13 with TRBJ1-2; 9 bases are a match to TRBD1. The J segment lost 6 bases and the V segment lost 5 bases, leaving 7 bases of the junction unmatched. From germline, CDR1 is PRHDT and CDR2 FYEKMQ (reference sequence). The CDR3 has 14 residues. This chain's CDR3 is CASSRGQGQNGYTF. The CDR3 DNA follows: TGTGCCAGCAGCAGGGGACAGGGACAGAATGGCTACACCTTC.

This chain joins TRBV2 and TRBJ1-2; the D is unclear. The ends were cut back, 5 bases at V and 5 bases at J, with 6 bases in the middle. The CDR3 totals 11 residues. Germline CDR1 reads SNHLY; CDR2 reads FYNNEI. The chain's CDR3 is CASSPPYGYTF. For the CDR3, the DNA is TGTGCCAGCAGTCCTCCTTATGGCTACACCTTC. The whole variable domain, remainder taken from reference TRBV2 and TRBJ1-2, is EPEVTQTPSHQVTQMGQEVILRCVPISNHLYFYWYRQILGQKVEFLVSFYNNEISEKSEIFDDQFSVERPDGSNFTLKIRSTKLEDSAMYFCASSPPYGYTFGSGTRLTVV.

This chain uses TRBV5-1 with TRBJ1-1; 10 positions match TRBD1. Germline CDR1 and CDR2: SGHRS and YFSETQ. The CDR3 extends over 15 amino acids. V lost 5 bases to trimming and J lost 1 base; unmatched junction nucleotides: 5. The CDR3 nucleotides read TGCGCCAGCAGTTTGTGGACAGGGGGGAACACTGAAGCTTTCTTT. Translating gives CASSLWTGGNTEAFF.

Written as DNA, the CDR3 is TGTGCCAGCTCACCCAGGACAGGGGACCCATACGAGCAGTACTTC. It yields the protein CASSPRTGDPYEQYF. The rearrangement joins TRBV18 to TRBJ2-7; 9 bases match TRBD1. The CDR3 extends over 15 amino acids. CDR1 is KGHSH and CDR2 is LQKENI in the germline V gene. With V trimmed by 3 bases and J by 4 bases, 7 bases remained unmatched.

The rearrangement uses TRBV11-2 and TRBJ2-1, with TRBD2 identical over 8 bases. V lost 5 bases, J lost 12 bases, and 6 bases stayed unmatched. Germline CDR1 reads SGHAT; CDR2 reads FQNNGV. The length of the CDR3 is 12 residues. CDR3 bases: TGTGCCAGCAGCCCATGGGGACTAGGGCAGTTCTTC. Translated, it gives CASSPWGLGQFF.

This clone was seen a single time. This chain uses TRBV7-6 with TRBJ1-1; unclear D gene. Germline V gene lookup returns CDR1 SGHVS and CDR2 FNYEAQ. The V end lost 5 bases, the J end lost 1 base, and 8 bases lay between the germline ends. The CDR3 consists of 13 residues. CDR3 loop: CASSLIPNTEAFF. The DNA of the CDR3 is TGTGCCAGCAGCCTAATCCCGAACACTGAAGCTTTCTTT. Using reference TRBV7-6 and TRBJ1-1 for the parts outside the CDR3, the full variable domain is GAGVSQSPRYKVTKRGQDVALRCDPISGHVSLYWYRQALGQGPEFLTYFNYEAQQDKSGLPNDRFSAERPEGSISTLTIQRTEQRDSAMYRCASSLIPNTEAFFGQGTRLTVV.

The J gene is TRBJ1-5, the V gene TRBV2, with D maybe TRBD1 (6 bases). V was clipped by 7 bases and J by 4 bases, with 14 bases between them. CDR3 size: 14 residues. Germline values: CDR1 SNHLY, CDR2 FYNNEI. The DNA for the CDR3 is TGTGCCAGCACTTGGACAGACCCTAATCAGCCCCAGCATTTT. Its translation: CASTWTDPNQPQHF.

This chain uses TRBV30 with TRBJ1-3, with unresolved D. Germline V gene data show CDR1 as GTSNPN and CDR2 as SVGIG (reference sequence). Trimming left V 5 bases short and J 4 bases short, with 12 bases between. The CDR3 loop spans 13 amino acids. This chain's CDR3 is CAWGRTRGNTIYF. The CDR3 DNA reads as TGTGCCTGGGGACGTACGAGAGGAAACACCATATATTTT.

The V gene is TRBV7-9, the J gene TRBJ2-3; TRBD2 agrees at 9 bases. V trimming: 1 base; J trimming: 10 bases; junction bases outside the gene matches: 6. The CDR3 sequence is 14 residues long. Looked up from germline, CDR1 is SEHNR and CDR2 is FQNEAQ (reference sequence). The CDR3 loop is CASSLEGLAGSQYF. Here the CDR3 DNA reads TGTGCCAGCAGCTTAGAAGGGCTAGCGGGGTCGCAGTATTTT.

V and J are TRBV3-1 (or the pseudogene TRBV3-2) and TRBJ2-1; maybe TRBD2 (6 bases). This CDR3 has 16 residues. Germline V gene data show CDR1 as LGHDT and CDR2 as YNNKEL (reference sequence). V was trimmed by 4 bases and J by 4 bases, leaving 17 bases between them. The CDR3 DNA sequence: TGTGCCAGCAGCCGCGTGACTAGTCGTAGTTACAATGAGCAGTTCTTC. Amino acid sequence: CASSRVTSRSYNEQFF.

The chain recombines TRBV10-1 with TRBJ2-1; 10 bases are a match to TRBD2. V was clipped by 5 bases and J by 9 bases; unmatched bases: 16. This CDR3 spans 17 amino acids. Germline V lookup: CDR1 WNHNN, CDR2 SYGVQD (reference sequence). The CDR3 region has the DNA TGCGCCAGCAGTTCCCTTGGTAGCGGGGGGCCCCGAGTTGAGCAGTTCTTC. Translating it yields CASSSLGSGGPRVEQFF.

This rearrangement joins TRBV6-5 to TRBJ2-5; 8 bases are shared with TRBD1. Germline V gene lookup returns CDR1 MNHEY and CDR2 SVGAGI. The CDR3 totals 13 residues. The V gene end was trimmed by 7 bases and the J gene end by 5 bases; junction bases not matched to a gene: 6. The CDR3 here is CASNQGAAETQYF. CDR3 coding DNA: TGTGCCAGCAACCAGGGGGCGGCCGAGACCCAGTACTTC.

The V call is TRBV2, the J call TRBJ1-4; D is unresolved. Germline CDR1 reads SNHLY; CDR2 reads FYNNEI. Trimming left V 4 bases short and J 7 bases short, with 7 bases between. CDR3 length: 12 amino acids. CDR3 sequence (DNA): TGTGCCAGCAGTGGCGGAACTGAAAAACTGTTTTTT. Protein: CASSGGTEKLFF. Filled out from reference TRBV2 and TRBJ1-4, the complete variable domain reads EPEVTQTPSHQVTQMGQEVILRCVPISNHLYFYWYRQILGQKVEFLVSFYNNEISEKSEIFDDQFSVERPDGSNFTLKIRSTKLEDSAMYFCASSGGTEKLFFGSGTQLSVL.

This chain links TRBV6-5 with TRBJ2-7, with 7 bases matching TRBD2. The CDR3 consists of 15 residues. The V and J ends lost 2 bases and 5 bases, in that order; junction bases with no gene match: 9. Germline-derived CDR1 and CDR2 are MNHEY and SVGAGI. The chain's CDR3 is CASSYTGRAKNEQYF. The CDR3 DNA is TGTGCCAGCAGTTACACGGGGAGGGCAAAGAACGAGCAGTACTTC.

The CDR3, as DNA: TGTGCCAGCGGGCTGCTGGCCTGGGATCAGCCCCAGCATTTT. Protein product: CASGLLAWDQPQHF. This rearrangement joins TRBV28 to TRBJ1-5; D remains ambiguous. Germline assignment: CDR1 MDHEN and CDR2 SYDVKM. V dropped 8 bases and J dropped 5 bases, with 16 bases sitting between them. CDR3 length: 14 amino acids.

The V call is TRBV5-5, the J call TRBJ2-1; 8 positions match TRBD2. The trim removed 5 bases at V and 0 bases at J, leaving 4 bases unmatched. Germline-derived CDR1 and CDR2 are SGHKS and YYEKEE (reference sequence). The CDR3 extends over 15 amino acids. The CDR3 sequence: CASSAGTSSYNEQFF. As DNA, the CDR3 is TGTGCCAGCAGTGCCGGGACTAGCTCCTACAATGAGCAGTTCTTC.

The chain links TRBV6-1 to TRBJ1-5; 9 nucleotides match TRBD1. Trimming removed 4 bases from V and 3 bases from J; junction bases left unmatched: 7. Germline CDR1 MNHNS, CDR2 SASEGT. The CDR3 has 16 residues. The CDR3 loop is CASSGTGGNVNQPQHF. In nucleotides, the CDR3 is TGTGCCAGCAGTGGTACAGGGGGCAATGTCAATCAGCCCCAGCATTTT.

V and J are TRBV4-2 and TRBJ2-7; D is perhaps TRBD1 (6 bases). V was clipped by 0 bases and J by 1 base, with 13 bases between them. CDR1 and CDR2 (germline): LGHNA, YNFKEQ. This CDR3 contains 16 residues. The CDR3 here is CASSQETGDTSYEQYF. The CDR3 DNA reads as TGTGCCAGCAGCCAAGAGACCGGGGACACTTCCTACGAGCAGTACTTC.

This chain joins TRBV19 and TRBJ1-2, with TRBD1 identical over 9 bases. Germline values: CDR1 LNHDA, CDR2 SQIVND (reference sequence). The CDR3 is 14 amino acids. With 6 bases clipped from V and 6 bases from J, the junction kept 8 bases outside the gene matches. DNA of the CDR3: TGTGCCAGTAGGGGGGACAGGGTTGGCGATGGCTACACCTTC. Translating gives CASRGDRVGDGYTF. The complete variable domain, with remaining parts taken from reference TRBV19 and TRBJ1-2, reads DGGITQSPKYLFRKEGQNVTLSCEQNLNHDAMYWYRQDPGQGLRLIYYSQIVNDFQKGDIAEGYSVSREKKESFPLTVTSAQKNPTAFYLCASRGDRVGDGYTFGSGTRLTVV.

The rearrangement joins TRBV28 to TRBJ1-2; 7 nucleotides match TRBD1. Trimming cost V 7 bases and J 7 bases; bases outside gene matches: 15. The CDR3 loop spans 15 amino acids. Germline loops: CDR1 MDHEN, CDR2 SYDVKM. CDR3 loop: CASISEGGLGGGYTF. The CDR3 DNA follows: TGTGCCAGCATCTCAGAAGGGGGCCTGGGGGGTGGCTACACCTTC.

V and J are TRBV5-1 and TRBJ1-5, with TRBD1 identical over 8 bases. The CDR3 extends over 16 amino acids. Germline assignment: CDR1 SGHRS and CDR2 YFSETQ. Losses at the gene ends were 0 bases for V and 3 bases for J; bases not matched to a gene: 5. This CDR3 reads CASSLGGQGANQPQHF. The CDR3 DNA reads TGCGCCAGCAGCTTGGGAGGGCAGGGGGCCAATCAGCCCCAGCATTTT.